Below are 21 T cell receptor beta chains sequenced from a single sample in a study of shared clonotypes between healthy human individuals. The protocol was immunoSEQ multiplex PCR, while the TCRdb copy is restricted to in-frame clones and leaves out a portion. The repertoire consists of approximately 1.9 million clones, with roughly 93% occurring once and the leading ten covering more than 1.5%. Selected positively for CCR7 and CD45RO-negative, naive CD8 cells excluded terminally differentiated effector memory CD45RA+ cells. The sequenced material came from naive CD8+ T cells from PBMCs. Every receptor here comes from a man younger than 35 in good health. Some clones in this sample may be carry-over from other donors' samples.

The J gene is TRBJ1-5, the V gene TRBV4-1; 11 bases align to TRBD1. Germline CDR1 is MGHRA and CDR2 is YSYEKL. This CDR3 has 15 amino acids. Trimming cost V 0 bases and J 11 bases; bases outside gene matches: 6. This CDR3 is CASSQDRTGGQAQHF. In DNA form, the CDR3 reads TGCGCCAGCAGCCAAGATAGGACAGGGGGCCAAGCCCAGCATTTT.

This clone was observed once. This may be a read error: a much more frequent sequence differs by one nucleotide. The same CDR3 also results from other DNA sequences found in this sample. The CDR3 spells CASSIRDRNQPQHF. In DNA, the CDR3 is TGTGCCAGTAGTATCCGGGACCGCAATCAGCCCCAGCATTTT. The chain is built from TRBV19 and TRBJ1-5; maybe TRBD1 (5 bases). The CDR3 totals 14 residues. The germline V and J ends were trimmed by 3 bases and 2 bases, with 8 bases remaining between them. Germline-derived CDR1 and CDR2 are LNHDA and SQIVND (reference sequence).

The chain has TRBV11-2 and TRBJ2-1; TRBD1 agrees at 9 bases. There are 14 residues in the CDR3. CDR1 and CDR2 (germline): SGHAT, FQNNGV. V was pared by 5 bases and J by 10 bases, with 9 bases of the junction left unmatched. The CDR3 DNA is TGTGCCAGCAGCCCAGGGACAGGGTGGCGGGAGCAGTTCTTC. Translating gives CASSPGTGWREQFF.

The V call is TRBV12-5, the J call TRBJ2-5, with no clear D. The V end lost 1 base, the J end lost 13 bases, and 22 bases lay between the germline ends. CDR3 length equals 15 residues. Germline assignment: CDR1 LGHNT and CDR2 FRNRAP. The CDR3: CASGLDIGPLVLAYF. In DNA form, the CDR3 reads TGTGCTAGTGGTTTGGATATCGGACCCCTAGTACTCGCGTACTTC.

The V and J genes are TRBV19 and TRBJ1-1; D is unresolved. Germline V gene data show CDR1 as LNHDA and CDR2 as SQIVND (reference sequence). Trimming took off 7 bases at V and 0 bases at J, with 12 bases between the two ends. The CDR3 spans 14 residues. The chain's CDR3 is CASKRLAMNTEAFF. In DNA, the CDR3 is TGTGCCAGTAAGCGGCTTGCCATGAACACTGAAGCTTTCTTT.

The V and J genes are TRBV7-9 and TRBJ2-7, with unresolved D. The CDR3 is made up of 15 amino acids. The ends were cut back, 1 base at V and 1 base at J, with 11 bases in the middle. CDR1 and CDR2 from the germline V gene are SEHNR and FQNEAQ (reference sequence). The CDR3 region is CASSLGSSESYEQYF. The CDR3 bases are TGTGCCAGCAGCTTAGGTTCGTCCGAATCCTACGAGCAGTACTTC. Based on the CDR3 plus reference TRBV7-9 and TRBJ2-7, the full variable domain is DTGVSQNPRHKITKRGQNVTFRCDPISEHNRLYWYRQTLGQGPEFLTYFQNEAQLEKSRLLSDRFSAERPKGSFSTLEIQRTEQGDSAMYLCASSLGSSESYEQYFGPGTRLTVT.

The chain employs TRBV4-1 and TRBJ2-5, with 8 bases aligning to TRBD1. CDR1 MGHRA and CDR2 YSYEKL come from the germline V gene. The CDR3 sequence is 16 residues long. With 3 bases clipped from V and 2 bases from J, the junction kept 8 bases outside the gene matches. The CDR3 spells CASSQGFQGAQETQYF. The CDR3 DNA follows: TGCGCCAGCAGCCAGGGATTCCAGGGGGCACAAGAGACCCAGTACTTC.

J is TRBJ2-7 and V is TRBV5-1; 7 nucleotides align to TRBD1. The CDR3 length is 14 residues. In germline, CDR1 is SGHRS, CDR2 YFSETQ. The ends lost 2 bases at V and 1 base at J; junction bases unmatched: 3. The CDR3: CASSFQTGSYEQYF. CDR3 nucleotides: TGCGCCAGCAGCTTCCAGACAGGGTCCTACGAGCAGTACTTC.

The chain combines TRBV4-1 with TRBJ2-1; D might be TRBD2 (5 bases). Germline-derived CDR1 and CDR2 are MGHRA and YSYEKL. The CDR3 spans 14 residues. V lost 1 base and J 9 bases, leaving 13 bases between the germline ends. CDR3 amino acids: CASSQVQAEGEQFF. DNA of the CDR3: TGCGCCAGCAGCCAAGTCCAGGCTGAGGGTGAGCAGTTCTTC.

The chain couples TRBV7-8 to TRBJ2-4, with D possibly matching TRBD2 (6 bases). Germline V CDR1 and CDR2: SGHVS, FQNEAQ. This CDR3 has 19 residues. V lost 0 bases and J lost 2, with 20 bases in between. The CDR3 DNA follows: TGTGCCAGCAGCTTAGCCCTCCCAGGGACTTCTGGGACCAAAAACATTCAGTACTTC. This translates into CASSLALPGTSGTKNIQYF.

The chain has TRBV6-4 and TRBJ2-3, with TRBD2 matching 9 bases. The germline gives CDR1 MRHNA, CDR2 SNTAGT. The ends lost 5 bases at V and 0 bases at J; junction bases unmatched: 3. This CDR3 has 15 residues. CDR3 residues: CASSLTSGSTDTQYF. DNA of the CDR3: TGTGCCAGCAGTCTCACTAGCGGGAGCACAGATACGCAGTATTTT.

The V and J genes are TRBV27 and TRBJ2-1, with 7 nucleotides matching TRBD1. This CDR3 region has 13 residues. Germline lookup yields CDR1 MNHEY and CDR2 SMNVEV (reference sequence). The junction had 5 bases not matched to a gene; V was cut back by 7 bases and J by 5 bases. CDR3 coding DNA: TGTGCCAGCACACGCACAGGGGACAATGAGCAGTTCTTC. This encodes CASTRTGDNEQFF.

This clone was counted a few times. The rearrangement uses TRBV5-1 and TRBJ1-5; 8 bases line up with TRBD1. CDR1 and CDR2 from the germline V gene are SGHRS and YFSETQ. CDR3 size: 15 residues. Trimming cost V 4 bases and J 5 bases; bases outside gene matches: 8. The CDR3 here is CASSHGTGADQPQHF. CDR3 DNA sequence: TGCGCCAGCAGCCACGGGACAGGCGCCGATCAGCCCCAGCATTTT.

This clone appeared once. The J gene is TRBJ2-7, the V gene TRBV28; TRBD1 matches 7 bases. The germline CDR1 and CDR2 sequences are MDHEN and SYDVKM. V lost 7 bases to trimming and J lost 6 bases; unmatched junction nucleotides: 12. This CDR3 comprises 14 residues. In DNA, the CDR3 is TGTGCCAGCACCAAACCAGGGGGTTACCCCGAGCAGTACTTC. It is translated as CASTKPGGYPEQYF.

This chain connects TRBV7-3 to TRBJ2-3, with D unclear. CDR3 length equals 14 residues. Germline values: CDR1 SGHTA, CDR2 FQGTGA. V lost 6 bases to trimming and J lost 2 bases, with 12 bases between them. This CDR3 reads CASSSGGATDTQYF. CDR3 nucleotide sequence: TGTGCCAGCAGTTCCGGTGGAGCCACAGATACGCAGTATTTT.

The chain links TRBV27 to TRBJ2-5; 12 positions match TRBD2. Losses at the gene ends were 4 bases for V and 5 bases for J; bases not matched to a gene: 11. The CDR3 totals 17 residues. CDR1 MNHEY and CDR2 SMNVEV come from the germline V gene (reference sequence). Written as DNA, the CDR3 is TGTGCCAGCAGTTCACGGACTAGCGGGAAGATAGGGGAGACCCAGTACTTC. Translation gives CASSSRTSGKIGETQYF.

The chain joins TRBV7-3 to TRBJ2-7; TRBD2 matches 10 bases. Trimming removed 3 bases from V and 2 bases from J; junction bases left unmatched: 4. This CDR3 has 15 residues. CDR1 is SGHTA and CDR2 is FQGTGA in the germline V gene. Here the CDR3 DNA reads TGTGCCAGCAGCTTTACTAGCGGGAACACCTACGAGCAGTACTTC. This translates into CASSFTSGNTYEQYF.

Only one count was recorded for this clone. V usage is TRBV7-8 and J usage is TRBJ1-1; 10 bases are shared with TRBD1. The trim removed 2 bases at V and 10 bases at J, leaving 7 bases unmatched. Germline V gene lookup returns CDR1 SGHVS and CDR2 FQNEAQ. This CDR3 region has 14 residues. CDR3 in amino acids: CASSLTSTGGLAFF. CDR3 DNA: TGTGCCAGCAGCTTAACCTCGACAGGGGGCCTAGCTTTCTTT.

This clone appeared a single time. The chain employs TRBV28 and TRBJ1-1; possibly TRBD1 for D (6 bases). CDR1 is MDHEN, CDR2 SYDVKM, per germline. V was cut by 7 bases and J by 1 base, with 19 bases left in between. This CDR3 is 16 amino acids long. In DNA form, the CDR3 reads TGTGCCAGCATTAAACCGTGGGGGCCAACGAACACTGAAGCTTTCTTT. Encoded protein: CASIKPWGPTNTEAFF.

CDR3 in amino acids: CASSPRLAGNFPYEQYF. The CDR3 nucleotides are TGTGCCAGCAGCCCCAGATTAGCGGGCAATTTCCCTTACGAGCAGTACTTC. The chain has TRBV7-9 and TRBJ2-7; 7 bases line up with TRBD2. V was clipped by 5 bases and J by 4 bases; unmatched bases: 17. This CDR3 is built from 17 residues. Germline-derived CDR1 and CDR2 are SEHNR and FQNEAQ (reference sequence). The complete variable domain, with remaining parts taken from reference TRBV7-9 and TRBJ2-7, reads DTGVSQNPRHKITKRGQNVTFRCDPISEHNRLYWYRQTLGQGPEFLTYFQNEAQLEKSRLLSDRFSAERPKGSFSTLEIQRTEQGDSAMYLCASSPRLAGNFPYEQYFGPGTRLTVT.

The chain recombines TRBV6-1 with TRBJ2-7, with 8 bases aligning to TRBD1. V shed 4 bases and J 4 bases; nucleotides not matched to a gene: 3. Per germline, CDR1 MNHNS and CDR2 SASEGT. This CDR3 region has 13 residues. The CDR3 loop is CASSVRDRYEQYF. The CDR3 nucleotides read TGTGCCAGCAGTGTCCGGGACAGGTACGAGCAGTACTTC.